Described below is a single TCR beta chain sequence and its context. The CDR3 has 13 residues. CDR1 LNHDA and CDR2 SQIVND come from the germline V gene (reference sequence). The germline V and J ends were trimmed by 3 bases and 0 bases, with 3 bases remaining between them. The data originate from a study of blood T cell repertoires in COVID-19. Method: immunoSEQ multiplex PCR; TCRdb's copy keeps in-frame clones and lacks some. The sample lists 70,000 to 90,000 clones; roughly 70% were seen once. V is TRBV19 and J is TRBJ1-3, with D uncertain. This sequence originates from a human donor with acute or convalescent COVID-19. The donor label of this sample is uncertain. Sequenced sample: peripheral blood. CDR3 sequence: CASSMSSGNTIYF. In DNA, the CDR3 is TGTGCCAGTAGTATGAGCTCTGGAAACACCATATATTTT.